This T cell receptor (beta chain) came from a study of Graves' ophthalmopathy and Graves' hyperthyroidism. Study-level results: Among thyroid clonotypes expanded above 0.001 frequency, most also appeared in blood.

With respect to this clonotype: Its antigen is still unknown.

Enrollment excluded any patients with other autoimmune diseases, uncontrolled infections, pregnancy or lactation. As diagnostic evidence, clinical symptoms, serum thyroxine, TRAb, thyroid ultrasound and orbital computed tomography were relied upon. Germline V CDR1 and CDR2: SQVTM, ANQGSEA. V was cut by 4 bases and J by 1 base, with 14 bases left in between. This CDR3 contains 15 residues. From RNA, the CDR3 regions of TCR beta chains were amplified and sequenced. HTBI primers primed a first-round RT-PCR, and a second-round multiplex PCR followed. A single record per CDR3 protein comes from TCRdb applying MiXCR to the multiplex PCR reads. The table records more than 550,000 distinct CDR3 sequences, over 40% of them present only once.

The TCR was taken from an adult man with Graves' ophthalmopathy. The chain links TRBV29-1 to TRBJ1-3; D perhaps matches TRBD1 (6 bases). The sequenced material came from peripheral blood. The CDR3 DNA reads TGCAGCGTTGCGTCGGGGGGGCTTTCTGGAAACACCATATATTTT. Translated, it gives CSVASGGLSGNTIYF. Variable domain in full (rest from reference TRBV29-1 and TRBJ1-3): SAVISQKPSRDICQRGTSLTIQCQVDSQVTMMFWYRQQPGQSLTLIATANQGSEATYESGFVIDKFPISRPNLTFSTLTVSNMSPEDSSIYLCSVASGGLSGNTIYFGEGSWLTVV.